This is a list of T cell receptor beta chains from one sample in a study of vaccination effects on CD4 cells after COVID-19. The table came from immunoSEQ multiplex PCR; TCRdb's copy has only in-frame clones and leaves some out. The sample carries some 22,000 clones, roughly 76% recorded once. Antigen specificity for these receptors is unknown. Sequencing was performed on CD4+ T cells from PBMCs cultured with SARS-CoV-2 spike peptides, taken before COVID-19 vaccination. These receptors all come from a human donor who received a COVID-19 vaccine. Each CDR3 is given with its conserved first and last residue. The D gene is left open where the match is weak. Clone size is given for some rows only: seen once, a few or many times, or a class if the clone is expanded.

j_gene | d_gene | abundance | v_gene | CDR3aa | CDR3nt
TRBJ1-2 | - | - | TRBV20-1 | CSASLSDNYGYTF | TGCAGTGCTAGTCTCTCGGATAACTATGGCTACACCTTC
TRBJ2-3 | - | - | TRBV2 | CASSKRSTDTQYF | TGTGCCAGCAGTAAGAGATCTACAGATACGCAGTATTTT
TRBJ2-2 | - | - | TRBV6-5 | CASNPSGVGELFF | TGTGCCAGCAACCCCTCGGGAGTCGGGGAGCTGTTTTTT
TRBJ2-3 | TRBD2 | few | TRBV10-3 | CAISESYPTSGGTDTQYF | TGTGCCATCAGTGAGTCATACCCGACTAGCGGGGGCACAGATACGCAGTATTTT
TRBJ1-5 | - | - | TRBV30 | CAWGTDSHQPQHF | TGTGCCTGGGGAACTGACAGCCATCAGCCCCAGCATTTT
TRBJ2-1 | TRBD1 | - | TRBV6-1 | CASSEEVGTGNNEQFF | TGTGCCAGCAGTGAAGAAGTAGGGACAGGTAACAATGAGCAGTTCTTC
TRBJ2-7 | - | - | TRBV5-1 | CASSFGQGGGYEQYF | TGCGCCAGCAGCTTCGGGCAGGGGGGAGGCTACGAGCAGTACTTC
TRBJ1-2 | - | - | TRBV2 | CASSEGGYYYGYTF | TGTGCCAGCAGCGAGGGAGGGTATTACTATGGCTACACCTTC
TRBJ1-2 | - | - | TRBV6-6 | CASSYDAANYGYTF | TGTGCCAGCAGTTACGACGCAGCTAACTATGGCTACACCTTC
TRBJ1-1 | - | - | TRBV11-2 | CASSPSRGVDTEAFF | TGTGCCAGCAGCCCGAGCAGAGGAGTAGACACTGAAGCTTTCTTT
TRBJ1-5 | - | - | TRBV19 | CASSTARGSHNQPQHF | TGTGCCTCCTCAACGGCGAGAGGGTCCCACAATCAGCCCCAGCATTTT
TRBJ2-3 | - | - | TRBV4-2 | CASRNTDTQYF | TGTGCCAGCAGAAACACAGATACGCAGTATTTT
TRBJ2-3 | - | - | TRBV29-1 | CSVESGGHTDTQYF | TGCAGCGTTGAATCGGGCGGGCACACAGATACGCAGTATTTT
TRBJ1-2 | - | - | TRBV29-1 | CSVVTGEVGGYTF | TGCAGCGTGGTGACAGGAGAAGTGGGAGGCTACACCTTC
TRBJ1-1 | - | - | TRBV29-1 | CSVERGGALNTEAFF | TGCAGCGTTGAAAGAGGGGGTGCGCTGAACACTGAAGCTTTCTTT
TRBJ1-3 | TRBD1 | - | TRBV7-9 | CASRTGFSGNTIYF | TGTGCCAGCAGGACAGGGTTTTCTGGAAACACCATATATTTT
TRBJ2-2 | - | - | TRBV7-2 | CASSLEEVGQFNTGELFF | TGTGCCAGCAGCTTAGAAGAGGTTGGACAGTTCAACACCGGGGAGCTGTTTTTT
TRBJ2-1 | - | - | TRBV4-1 | CASRNMALPRDEQFF | TGCGCCAGCAGAAACATGGCTCTCCCCCGGGATGAGCAGTTCTTC
TRBJ2-5 | - | - | TRBV19 | CASSIGAGTAQETQYF | TGTGCCAGTAGTATCGGTGCAGGGACGGCCCAAGAGACCCAGTACTTC
TRBJ2-3 | - | - | TRBV5-1 | CASRPDFSHMRDTQYF | TGCGCCAGCAGGCCCGACTTTAGCCATATGAGAGATACGCAGTATTTT
TRBJ1-6 | TRBD1 | - | TRBV10-1 | CASGPGQGNSPLHF | TGCGCCAGCGGACCGGGACAGGGAAATTCACCCCTCCACTTT
TRBJ2-3 | - | - | TRBV7-9 | CASSLEGTDTQYF | TGTGCCAGCAGCTTAGAGGGCACAGATACGCAGTATTTT
TRBJ1-2 | TRBD1 | few | TRBV6-5 | CASRVQGVANYGYTF | TGTGCCAGCAGAGTACAGGGGGTGGCTAACTATGGCTACACCTTC
TRBJ1-1 | TRBD1 | - | TRBV27 | CASSLYGQGASSEAFF | TGTGCCAGCAGTTTATATGGACAGGGGGCATCAAGTGAAGCTTTCTTT
TRBJ2-1 | TRBD1 | - | TRBV3-1/TRBV3-2 | CASSPGTGGFFVNEQFF | TGTGCCAGCAGCCCCGGGACAGGGGGCTTTTTTGTAAATGAGCAGTTCTTC
TRBJ1-3 | - | - | TRBV4-1 | CASSQDTGADSGNTIYF | TGCGCCAGCAGCCAAGACACAGGAGCCGACTCTGGAAACACCATATATTTT
TRBJ2-1 | TRBD2 | once | TRBV3-1/TRBV3-2 | CASSQEGLAGRNEQFF | TGTGCCAGCAGCCAAGAGGGCCTAGCGGGTCGCAATGAGCAGTTCTTC
TRBJ2-2 | - | - | TRBV4-1 | CASRYGYFRGGGLDTGELFF | TGCGCCAGCAGATACGGGTATTTCAGGGGCGGCGGGTTGGACACCGGGGAGCTGTTTTTT
TRBJ2-7 | TRBD2 | once | TRBV18 | CASSPQALAGAHEQYF | TGTGCCAGCTCACCACAAGCCCTAGCGGGAGCCCACGAGCAGTACTTC
TRBJ1-1 | - | - | TRBV11-2 | CASSPRQMNTEAFF | TGTGCCAGCAGCCCCCGACAGATGAACACTGAAGCTTTCTTT
TRBJ2-5 | - | - | TRBV29-1 | CSVTPGGQKETQYF | TGCAGCGTCACTCCCGGGGGCCAAAAAGAGACCCAGTACTTC
TRBJ2-1 | - | - | TRBV3-1/TRBV3-2 | CASSQERQGSQFF | TGTGCCAGCAGCCAAGAGAGGCAGGGCAGTCAGTTCTTC
TRBJ1-1 | - | few | TRBV3-1/TRBV3-2 | CASSLGAGTEAFF | TGTGCCAGCAGCCTTGGGGCGGGCACTGAAGCTTTCTTT
TRBJ1-2 | TRBD1 | - | TRBV29-1 | CSVVSIQGQGINYGYTF | TGCAGCGTTGTCAGTATTCAAGGACAGGGGATCAACTATGGCTACACCTTC
TRBJ2-7 | - | - | TRBV5-6 | CASSLQGYEQYF | TGTGCCAGCAGTTTACAGGGCTACGAGCAGTACTTC
TRBJ1-1 | - | few | TRBV19 | CASRPQGNTEAFF | TGTGCCAGTAGGCCCCAGGGGAACACTGAAGCTTTCTTT
TRBJ2-1 | TRBD2 | - | TRBV9 | CASSVETQTSGRSGEQFF | TGTGCCAGCAGCGTAGAAACCCAGACTAGCGGGAGATCAGGGGAGCAGTTCTTC
TRBJ1-2 | TRBD1 | - | TRBV18 | CASSPQRDRGYTF | TGTGCCAGCTCTCCTCAACGGGACAGGGGCTACACCTTC
TRBJ1-5 | - | - | TRBV19 | CASSIDGGDHQPQHF | TGTGCCAGTAGTATAGACGGGGGGGACCATCAGCCCCAGCATTTT
TRBJ2-5 | TRBD2 | - | TRBV4-1 | CASSHKGLLAGGLHRETQYF | TGCGCCAGCAGCCATAAAGGATTACTAGCGGGGGGGCTGCACAGGGAGACCCAGTACTTC